A selection of T cell receptor beta chains follows, all from one sample in a study of blood T cell repertoires in COVID-19. Sequenced by immunoSEQ multiplex PCR; TCRdb stores in-frame clones only, minus some. The sample lists 95,000 to 150,000 clones, almost 90% seen once, with 0.88% in the top ten. Sequenced sample: peripheral blood. The receptors derive from a woman in her 50s with active or convalescent COVID-19. CDR3s include the opening cysteine and the closing phenylalanine or tryptophan. The D gene is left open where the match is weak. Clone size appears in some rows only: once, few, many, or a class for an expanded clone.

size	J	V	D	CDR3	DNA
few	TRBJ2-2	TRBV4-3	TRBD2	CASSQDTPLAGVGELFF	TGCGCCAGCAGCCAAGATACCCCGCTAGCGGGAGTTGGGGAGCTGTTTTTT
.	TRBJ1-3	TRBV28	.	CASSLAGVNTIYF	TGTGCCAGCAGTTTAGCGGGAGTCAACACCATATATTTT
.	TRBJ2-1	TRBV11-2	.	CASSLVLAGNEQFF	TGTGCCAGCAGCTTAGTCCTAGCTGGGAATGAGCAGTTCTTC
few	TRBJ2-5	TRBV11-2	.	CASRPTGISVETQYF	TGTGCCAGCAGACCTACAGGGATTTCGGTAGAGACCCAGTACTTC
.	TRBJ2-3	TRBV5-4	.	CASSFLESRDTQYF	TGTGCCAGCAGCTTTTTGGAATCTAGAGATACGCAGTATTTT
.	TRBJ2-5	TRBV19	TRBD2	CASSTASGRVVETQYF	TGTGCCAGTAGTACCGCTAGCGGAAGGGTTGTAGAGACCCAGTACTTC
.	TRBJ2-3	TRBV10-2	TRBD2	CASSELAGTDTQYF	TGCGCCAGCAGTGAGCTAGCGGGCACAGATACGCAGTATTTT
.	TRBJ2-2	TRBV10-3	TRBD2	CAISERLAGGPYGGELFF	TGTGCCATCAGTGAAAGACTAGCGGGAGGGCCTTATGGCGGGGAGCTGTTTTTT
once	TRBJ2-3	TRBV7-3	TRBD2	CASSSGLAGGSADTQYF	TGTGCCAGCAGCTCGGGACTAGCGGGAGGAAGCGCAGATACGCAGTATTTT
.	TRBJ2-2	TRBV5-1	.	CASSGGQRTGELFF	TGCGCCAGCAGCGGTGGACAGCGAACCGGGGAGCTGTTTTTT
.	TRBJ2-1	TRBV7-2	TRBD2	CASSLGRGRGNEQFF	TGTGCCAGCAGCTTAGGTCGCGGGAGAGGAAATGAGCAGTTCTTC
.	TRBJ2-3	TRBV24-1	.	CATSTTVTDTQYF	TGTGCCACCAGTACTACGGTAACAGATACGCAGTATTTT
.	TRBJ2-5	TRBV28	.	CASSFIGGQETQYF	TGTGCCAGCAGTTTCATAGGGGGCCAAGAGACCCAGTACTTC
.	TRBJ2-7	TRBV5-5	.	CASSLPGGYYEQYF	TGTGCCAGCAGCTTACCGGGGGGCTACTACGAGCAGTACTTC
.	TRBJ2-1	TRBV5-1	.	CASSLDLGRDNEQFF	TGCGCCAGCAGCTTGGATCTAGGGCGGGACAATGAGCAGTTCTTC
.	TRBJ2-1	TRBV12-3/TRBV12-4	.	CASRQGYEQFF	TGTGCCAGCAGACAGGGATATGAGCAGTTCTTC
.	TRBJ1-1	TRBV6-1	.	CASSEHFTEAFF	TGTGCCAGCAGTGAACACTTCACTGAAGCTTTCTTT
once	TRBJ1-4	TRBV5-4	TRBD1	CASSPRPDRAGVFAEKLFF	TGTGCCAGCAGCCCTCGCCCGGACAGGGCGGGTGTTTTTGCTGAAAAACTGTTTTTT
once	TRBJ2-2	TRBV12-3/TRBV12-4	TRBD2	CASNGRWTGELFF	TGTGCCAGCAACGGGAGGTGGACCGGGGAGCTGTTTTTT
.	TRBJ2-7	TRBV5-5	.	CASSPGGYEQYF	TGTGCCAGCAGCCCCGGCGGTTACGAGCAGTACTTC
.	TRBJ2-3	TRBV28	.	CASSSGFTDTQYF	TGTGCCAGCAGTTCAGGCTTCACAGATACGCAGTATTTT
.	TRBJ2-5	TRBV6-1	TRBD1	CASSDSTGRWETQYF	TGTGCCAGCAGTGATTCGACAGGGCGGTGGGAGACCCAGTACTTC
.	TRBJ2-5	TRBV3-1/TRBV3-2	TRBD1	CASSQSTGPTQYF	TGTGCCAGCAGCCAATCGACAGGGCCGACCCAGTACTTC
.	TRBJ2-3	TRBV7-9	TRBD2	CASSSQLAGVGDTQYF	TGTGCCAGCAGCTCCCAGTTAGCGGGAGTGGGAGATACGCAGTATTTT
.	TRBJ2-7	TRBV7-8	.	CASSLAGDEQYF	TGTGCCAGCAGCTTAGCAGGGGACGAGCAGTACTTC
once	TRBJ2-7	TRBV5-1	TRBD1	CASSWTGTDLPYEQYF	TGCGCCAGCAGCTGGACCGGGACAGACCTTCCCTACGAGCAGTACTTC
few	TRBJ1-6	TRBV7-8	TRBD1	CASSLGGGGQQSPLHF	TGTGCCAGCAGCTTAGGGGGTGGGGGACAGCAGTCACCCCTCCACTTT
.	TRBJ2-5	TRBV3-1/TRBV3-2	TRBD2	CASSQEFGDRTSGDLLETQYF	TGTGCCAGCAGCCAAGAATTTGGGGACCGGACTAGCGGGGACCTCCTTGAGACCCAGTACTTC
.	TRBJ2-1	TRBV5-1	.	CASSDDGNYYNEQFF	TGCGCCAGCAGCGACGACGGAAACTATTACAATGAGCAGTTCTTC
.	TRBJ2-5	TRBV30	TRBD2	CASGLAGLETQYF	TGTGCTTCCGGACTAGCGGGATTGGAGACCCAGTACTTC
.	TRBJ1-3	TRBV24-1	TRBD1	CATSAAGTGFSGNTIYF	TGTGCCACCAGTGCCGCCGGGACAGGGTTCTCTGGAAACACCATATATTTT
.	TRBJ2-3	TRBV2	.	CASSLGVRDTQYF	TGTGCCAGCAGCCTAGGGGTTAGGGATACGCAGTATTTT
.	TRBJ2-5	TRBV10-1	TRBD1	CASSESSRRGQGAKETQYF	TGCGCCAGCAGTGAGAGCAGCCGCCGCGGACAGGGGGCTAAAGAGACCCAGTACTTC
.	TRBJ1-3	TRBV30	TRBD1	CAWIQGDRLRNTIYF	TGTGCCTGGATACAGGGGGATAGGCTTAGAAACACCATATATTTT
.	TRBJ2-3	TRBV5-1	.	CASSRGGGITDTQYF	TGCGCCAGCAGCAGGGGAGGGGGTATCACAGATACGCAGTATTTT
.	TRBJ1-6	TRBV2	.	CASSELVSYNSPLHF	TGTGCCAGCAGTGAACTAGTCTCCTATAATTCACCCCTCCACTTT
.	TRBJ1-3	TRBV5-1	.	CASSSAGYKENTIYF	TGCGCCAGCAGCTCCGCAGGGTATAAAGAAAACACCATATATTTT
.	TRBJ1-1	TRBV3-1/TRBV3-2	.	CASSRGVLNTEAFF	TGTGCCAGCAGCCGGGGGGTCCTGAACACTGAAGCTTTCTTT
.	TRBJ2-5	TRBV2	TRBD1	CASTLPMTGGETQYF	TGTGCCAGCACGCTCCCCATGACAGGGGGCGAGACCCAGTACTTC
.	TRBJ2-5	TRBV28	TRBD2	CASRRELGGQETQYF	TGTGCCAGCAGGCGGGAGTTGGGAGGCCAAGAGACCCAGTACTTC